This passage covers 3 T cell receptor beta chains from one sample sequenced in a study of blood T cell repertoires in COVID-19. Sequencing used immunoSEQ multiplex PCR; TCRdb keeps in-frame clones, though not all of them. The table includes about 140,000 clones, approximately 85% detected once. The sample taken for sequencing was peripheral blood. These receptors all stem from a man aged 50 to 60 with acute or convalescent COVID-19.

The chain's CDR3 is CASSEALRQGGNTIYF. The CDR3 DNA is TGTGCCAGCAGTGAAGCGCTTCGGCAGGGCGGAAACACCATATATTTT. V gene TRBV6-1 combines with J gene TRBJ1-3; D perhaps matches TRBD1 (5 bases). The CDR3 is 16 residues long. The V gene's germline CDR1 is MNHNS and CDR2 SASEGT. V lost 0 bases, J lost 4 bases, and 13 bases lay in between.

The chain uses TRBV7-6 and TRBJ2-3; 11 bases fit TRBD2. This CDR3 region has 16 residues. CDR1 SGHVS and CDR2 FNYEAQ come from the germline V gene. V trimming: 2 bases; J trimming: 3 bases; junction bases outside the gene matches: 4. CDR3 protein: CASSLTSGSLTDTQYF. Here the CDR3 DNA reads TGTGCCAGCAGCTTAACTAGCGGGAGTCTTACAGATACGCAGTATTTT.

The CDR3 reads CASSAFGTGTNYGYTF. CDR3 nucleotide sequence: TGTGCCAGCAGTGCTTTCGGGACAGGTACTAACTATGGCTACACCTTC. The chain joins TRBV2 to TRBJ1-2, with 8 bases lining up with TRBD1. Germline lookup yields CDR1 SNHLY and CDR2 FYNNEI. The CDR3 sequence is 16 residues long. The ends lost 4 bases at V and 0 bases at J; junction bases unmatched: 7.